These 7 T cell receptor beta chains came from one sample sequenced in a study of T cells in Graves' hyperthyroidism and ophthalmopathy. Amplification yielded TCR beta CDR3 regions, with RNA transcripts as the source. HTBI primers drove first-round RT-PCR of the TCR CDR3. TCRdb analysed the multiplex PCR reads with MiXCR anew, one entry per CDR3 protein. The repertoire holds about 640,000 distinct CDR3 sequences, more than 20% seen once, with approximately 30% in the top ten. Sequences were obtained from blood. These receptors all come from a man aged 30-40 years with Graves' ophthalmopathy.

This clonotype was counted a few times. The rearrangement uses TRBV5-1 and TRBJ1-4, with 9 bases that match TRBD1. Germline loops: CDR1 SGHRS, CDR2 YFSETQ. The CDR3 length is 14 residues. With V trimmed by 5 bases and J by 4 bases, 3 bases remained unmatched. DNA for the CDR3: TGCGCCAGCAGACGACAGGGGGATAATGAAAAACTGTTTTTT. Its translation: CASRRQGDNEKLFF.

This clonotype has a count of ten or more. This chain connects TRBV28 to TRBJ2-7, with no clear D. This CDR3 is built from 13 residues. Trimming removed 6 bases from V and 0 bases from J, with 9 bases in between. CDR1 and CDR2 (germline): MDHEN, SYDVKM. CDR3 region: CASSSGSSYEQYF. Here the CDR3 DNA reads TGTGCCAGCAGCTCCGGCAGCTCCTACGAGCAGTACTTC.

The V gene is TRBV6-9, the J gene TRBJ2-2, with TRBD2 matching over 9 bases. The CDR3 is made up of 17 amino acids. V lost 3 bases to trimming and J lost 4 bases; unmatched junction nucleotides: 9. Per the germline V gene, CDR1 is MNHGY and CDR2 is SVAAGI. For the CDR3, the DNA is TGTGCCAGCAGTTACGATAGCGGGGGTCAAATCACCGGGGAGCTGTTTTTT. It codes for CASSYDSGGQITGELFF.

This clonotype was seen at least ten times. The rearrangement links TRBV11-2 to TRBJ1-5; maybe TRBD1 (6 bases). The CDR3 spans 15 residues. Germline CDR1 reads SGHAT; CDR2 reads FQNNGV. V lost 5 bases to trimming and J lost 5 bases, with 16 bases between them. The CDR3 spells CASSPTAGDDQPQHF. CDR3 nucleotides: TGTGCCAGCAGCCCCACGGCAGGGGATGATCAGCCCCAGCATTTT.

The table lists this clonotype with a count of one. The gene calls are TRBV30 and TRBJ1-1; possible D gene TRBD1, 5 bases. Trimming stripped 4 bases from V and 11 bases from J, with 14 bases between. CDR1 GTSNPN and CDR2 SVGIG come from the germline V gene (reference sequence). The CDR3 is made up of 11 amino acids. Here the CDR3 reads CAWTTGAGAFF. CDR3 DNA sequence: TGTGCCTGGACCACTGGGGCGGGGGCTTTCTTT.

This clonotype has only a few counts. Here the CDR3 DNA reads TGTGCCAGCAGCGTAGCCCCTACCCCGGGACAGGGGAGAAACACCATATATTTT. Translated: CASSVAPTPGQGRNTIYF. The chain uses TRBV9 and TRBJ1-3; TRBD1 agrees at 10 bases. CDR1 and CDR2 (germline): SGDLS, YYNGEE. CDR3 length: 18 amino acids. V shed 0 bases and J 5 bases; nucleotides not matched to a gene: 11.

The chain joins TRBV20-1 to TRBJ2-1; 7 nucleotides line up with TRBD2. The trim removed 4 bases at V and 2 bases at J, leaving 5 bases unmatched. CDR1 is DFQATT and CDR2 is SNEGSKA in the germline V gene (reference sequence). The CDR3 length is 14 residues. The CDR3 DNA follows: TGCAGTGCTAATAGCGGGCTGACCTACAATGAGCAGTTCTTC. Its protein is CSANSGLTYNEQFF.